This TCR beta chain was identified during a study of T-cell memory formation after mild COVID-19. The wider study: Most TCR clusters belonged to a single donor.

Trimming removed 6 bases at V and 2 bases at J, with 13 bases between. This CDR3 is 14 amino acids long. TCRdb reprocessed the 5' RACE reads with MiXCR, giving one entry per CDR3 protein. The sample lists fewer than 650,000 distinct CDR3 sequences, roughly 17% occurring once. The study's findings and limits: Second-wave clones peaking on day 37 lacked confirmed SARS-CoV-2 specificity. Those CD4+ clones that contracted were mainly in CM and EM (CD8+ ones in EMRA).

This clonotype was seen only a few times. Its antigen is unknown. Sequencing input: PBMCs or a T cell subset sorted from them (not recorded which). This TCR came from an adult woman who had mild COVID-19 (a few samples of this study predate the infection). Cell type and time point are not known. The genes are TRBV12-3 or TRBV12-4 and TRBJ1-1; maybe TRBD1 (5 bases). CDR3 residues: CASSSGTINTEAFF. The CDR3 DNA follows: TGTGCCAGCAGCTCCGGGACCATCAACACTGAAGCTTTCTTT.